This T cell receptor (beta chain) was sequenced during a study of blood T cell repertoires in COVID-19. Study as a whole: From the United States, Italy and Spain came samples of acute and convalescent COVID-19. T cells, B-cell-depleted T cells, or PBMCs supplied cDNA or gDNA.

A Seattle source enrolled patients during active infection and followed them longitudinally. Per the authors' pipeline: Amplification with reference gene primers provided the estimates of nucleated cell counts. Sequenced by immunoSEQ multiplex PCR; TCRdb stores in-frame clones only, minus some. V and J calls and clone size are copied from that table; D and trimming were computed from the DNA. Among about 160,000 clones listed, about 90% were seen once. The TCR originated in a young man with COVID-19, enrolled during active disease. The sequenced sample consisted of peripheral blood.

CDR3 coding DNA: TGTGCCAGCAGCTTAGGACCGGGTCAGTTCCTCACGAACACCGGGGAGCTGTTTTTT. Its translation is CASSLGPGQFLTNTGELFF. The V call is TRBV7-9, the J call TRBJ2-2; D is unresolved. Germline loops: CDR1 SEHNR, CDR2 FQNEAQ (reference sequence). The CDR3 is made up of 19 amino acids. The germline V and J ends were trimmed by 1 base and 0 bases, with 18 bases remaining between them.